This entry is about one TCR beta chain. Its cognate antigen has yet to be identified. Per-base qualities were not stored, and no clone one base away is much larger. The immunoSEQ Assay, a bias-controlled multiplex PCR, was used to amplify TCRbeta CDR3 regions from genomic DNA. The authors processed their data as follows. Nucleated cell counts per sample were estimated from amplification of reference gene primers within the assay. Sequence reads were collapsed and filtered to measure the absolute abundance of every unique TCRbeta CDR3 rearrangement. For each sample, productive Simpson clonality was calculated by taking the square root of Simpson's diversity index across productive rearrangements. This is the immuneACCESS table as TCRdb keeps it, with only in-frame sequences that have V and J called. A part of the clones is gone; compared with another copy, unresolved V genes explain less than half, and the rest is unexplained. The DNA gave D and trimming, while V, J and clone size come from that table. Across this sample there are roughly 140,000 clones, with more than 75% seen only once. Jointly, the top ten make up about 10% of the sample.

Participants in the prospective study were aged about 18 to 89 years, lived in under 30 United States geographic areas, and enrolled through a virtual design. In the prospective study, cohorts were assigned on the basis of participant-reported clinical history obtained from a screening survey and a study questionnaire. For ImmuneRACE Cohort 3, a participant was defined as recovered based on two consecutive negative NP/OP PCR tests, clearance by a healthcare professional, or resolution of symptoms. Each participant in the prospective study had whole blood, serum and a nasopharyngeal or oropharyngeal swab collected by mobile phlebotomists. Additional blood draws and questionnaires over a 2-month period could optionally be provided by prospective study participants. Prospective study blood samples were shipped either frozen or at room temperature before DNA extraction. The source of the sample is a study of blood T cell repertoires in COVID-19 (dated by TCRdb to 2019 to 2021). Describing the broader study: The collaborator samples originated in the United States, Italy and Spain and spanned the acute and convalescent phases of COVID-19. The prospective study material was composed of cDNA or gDNA derived from T cells, B-cell-depleted T cells, or PBMCs. Deeply sampled blood TCRbeta repertoires from subjects exposed to, actively infected with, or recovered from COVID-19 were included in the dataset. The repertoires were made available in a free public database intended to serve as a resource for research on the immune response to SARS-CoV-2. Samples came from the ongoing ImmuneRACE study (first 160 participants) plus 1,254 subjects from 6 global collaborators. Nearly every sample came with metadata listing a de-identified subject ID, COVID-19 status, age in years and sex. HLA class I and class II types, where available, came from metadata supplied by the sample provider rather than from assay-based typing.

Points the paper makes about the study in general: The amount of clinical and demographic metadata varied by source and participant and was provided uncurated.

This receptor was obtained from a man aged 55 to 69 who had recovered from COVID-19. Sample: PBMCs or T cells enriched from blood (not recorded which).

The base sequence is TGCGCCAGCAGCCACAGGGGGTCCTATGGCTACACCTTC. Translated, it reads CASSHRGSYGYTF. Rearrangement joined TRBV5-1 to TRBJ1-2; 8 nucleotides in the junction match TRBD1. Trimming removed 4 bases from V and 4 bases from J; the gene matches leave 3 bases unexplained. The CDR3 holds 13 amino acids from the cysteine to the phenylalanine. The DNA shown is the 39-base CDR3, in frame from base 1. Sequences SGHRS (CDR1) and YFSETQ (CDR2) are obtained from the germline V gene. With all but the CDR3 taken from the reference TRBV5-1 and TRBJ1-2 genes, the full variable domain is: KAGVTQTPRYLIKTRGQQVTLSCSPISGHRSVSWYQQTPGQGLQFLFEYFSETQRNKGNFPGRFSGRQFSNSRSEMNVSTLELGDSALYLCASSHRGSYGYTFGSGTRLTVV.